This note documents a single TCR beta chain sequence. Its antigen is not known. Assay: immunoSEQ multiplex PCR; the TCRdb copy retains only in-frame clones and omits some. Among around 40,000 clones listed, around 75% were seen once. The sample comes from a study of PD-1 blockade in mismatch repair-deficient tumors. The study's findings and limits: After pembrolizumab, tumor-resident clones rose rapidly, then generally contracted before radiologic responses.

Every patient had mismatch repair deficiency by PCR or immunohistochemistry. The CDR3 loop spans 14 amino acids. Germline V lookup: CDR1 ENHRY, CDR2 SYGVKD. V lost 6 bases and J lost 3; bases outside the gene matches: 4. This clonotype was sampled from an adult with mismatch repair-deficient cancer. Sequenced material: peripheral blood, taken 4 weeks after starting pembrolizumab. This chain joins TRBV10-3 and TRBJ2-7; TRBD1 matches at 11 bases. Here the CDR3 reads CAISPGTGGYEQYF. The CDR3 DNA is TGTGCCATCAGCCCAGGGACAGGGGGCTACGAGCAGTACTTC.